This T cell receptor beta chain emerged from a study of Ad26.COV2.S vaccination and SARS-CoV-2 variants. Profiling relied on immunoSEQ multiplex PCR, and the TCRdb table lists in-frame clones only, not all of them. The sample includes approximately 400,000 clones, about 83% of them seen just once. Study-level findings and limits: With respect to non-spike TCR breadth, vaccine and placebo recipients were similar.

On this clone: Its antigen is unknown.

The CDR3 runs 13 residues. V trimming: 2 bases; J trimming: 6 bases; junction bases outside the gene matches: 7. Germline values: CDR1 GTSNPN, CDR2 SVGIG (reference sequence). Sample treatment: some 19 received Ad26.COV2.S at low or high dose, single or two shots; about 5 received placebo; per-sample allocation not given. Collection of samples fell on day 63 after the first vaccine or placebo injection. An Ad26 vector carrying the Wuhan-strain SARS-CoV-2 spike served as the vaccine. The origin of this receptor is a person aged 18-60 years who received the Ad26.COV2.S COVID-19 vaccine or a placebo. This specimen was peripheral blood, taken in a trial of Ad26.COV2.S vaccine versus placebo. The rearrangement uses TRBV30 and TRBJ2-7; 7 nucleotides agree with TRBD1. CDR3 protein: CAWSTTGSGEQYF. The CDR3 DNA sequence: TGTGCCTGGAGTACGACAGGGTCGGGCGAGCAGTACTTC.